Listed below are T cell receptor beta chains from one sample, sequenced in a study of CD8+ T cells in alopecia areata. Using immunoSEQ multiplex PCR, the repertoire was profiled, and TCRdb retains in-frame clones only, with some absent. The data show 150,000 to 160,000 clones, around 50% seen once. Sequencing was performed on CD8+ T cells sorted from blood, taken at week 0. The receptors come from a human donor with alopecia areata. The CDR3 runs from the conserved cysteine through the conserved F or W. The D gene is left open where the match is weak. Clone size, where shown, is once, few, many, or a class for clones that have expanded.

cdr3_nt cdr3_aa clone_size d_call j_call v_call
TGTGCCAGCAGCTTCCCCCGGGACTCTTCCAACTATGGCTACACCTTC CASSFPRDSSNYGYTF - - TRBJ1-2 TRBV9
TGTGCCAGCAGCCCAATAGCGGGGGCCTATGATACGCAGTATTTT CASSPIAGAYDTQYF - TRBD2 TRBJ2-3 TRBV14
TGTGCCAGCACCAAGGAGGGGGAGACCCAGTACTTC CASTKEGETQYF - - TRBJ2-5 TRBV7-8
TGTGCCAGCAGCTCCCCCCCAGATACGCAGTATTTT CASSSPPDTQYF - - TRBJ2-3 TRBV7-2
TGCGCCAGCAGCCAAGATCCGGGGATCACTGAAGCTTTCTTT CASSQDPGITEAFF - - TRBJ1-1 TRBV4-3
TGTGCCAGCAGCGTAAGGACAGGGAACACCGGGGAGCTGTTTTTT CASSVRTGNTGELFF - TRBD1 TRBJ2-2 TRBV9
TGTGCCAGCAGCTCCGGAGGAGCATCCGAGCAGTACTTC CASSSGGASEQYF - - TRBJ2-7 TRBV13
TGTGCCAGGCTTAGCGGGGGGGCAGGAAATGAGCAGTTCTTC CARLSGGAGNEQFF - TRBD2 TRBJ2-1 TRBV2
TGTGCCACCAGCAGAGGAGCGGCCTACGAGCAGTACTTC CATSRGAAYEQYF - - TRBJ2-7 TRBV15
TGTGCCAGCAGCCCCGGGGACGAGCAGTTCTTC CASSPGDEQFF - - TRBJ2-1 TRBV27
TGTGCCAGCAGCCCCGCTGTACGGGTCCAAGAGACCCAGTACTTC CASSPAVRVQETQYF - - TRBJ2-5 TRBV11-2
TGCAGCGTTGCGGACTCCACTAACTATGGCTACACCTTC CSVADSTNYGYTF once - TRBJ1-2 TRBV29-1
TGTGCCAGTAGTATACTTCCGGGGGCCTCCCCAACCGGGGAGCTGTTTTTT CASSILPGASPTGELFF - - TRBJ2-2 TRBV19
TGCAGCGTTCGACAGGACCGGAACACTGAAGCTTTCTTT CSVRQDRNTEAFF - - TRBJ1-1 TRBV29-1